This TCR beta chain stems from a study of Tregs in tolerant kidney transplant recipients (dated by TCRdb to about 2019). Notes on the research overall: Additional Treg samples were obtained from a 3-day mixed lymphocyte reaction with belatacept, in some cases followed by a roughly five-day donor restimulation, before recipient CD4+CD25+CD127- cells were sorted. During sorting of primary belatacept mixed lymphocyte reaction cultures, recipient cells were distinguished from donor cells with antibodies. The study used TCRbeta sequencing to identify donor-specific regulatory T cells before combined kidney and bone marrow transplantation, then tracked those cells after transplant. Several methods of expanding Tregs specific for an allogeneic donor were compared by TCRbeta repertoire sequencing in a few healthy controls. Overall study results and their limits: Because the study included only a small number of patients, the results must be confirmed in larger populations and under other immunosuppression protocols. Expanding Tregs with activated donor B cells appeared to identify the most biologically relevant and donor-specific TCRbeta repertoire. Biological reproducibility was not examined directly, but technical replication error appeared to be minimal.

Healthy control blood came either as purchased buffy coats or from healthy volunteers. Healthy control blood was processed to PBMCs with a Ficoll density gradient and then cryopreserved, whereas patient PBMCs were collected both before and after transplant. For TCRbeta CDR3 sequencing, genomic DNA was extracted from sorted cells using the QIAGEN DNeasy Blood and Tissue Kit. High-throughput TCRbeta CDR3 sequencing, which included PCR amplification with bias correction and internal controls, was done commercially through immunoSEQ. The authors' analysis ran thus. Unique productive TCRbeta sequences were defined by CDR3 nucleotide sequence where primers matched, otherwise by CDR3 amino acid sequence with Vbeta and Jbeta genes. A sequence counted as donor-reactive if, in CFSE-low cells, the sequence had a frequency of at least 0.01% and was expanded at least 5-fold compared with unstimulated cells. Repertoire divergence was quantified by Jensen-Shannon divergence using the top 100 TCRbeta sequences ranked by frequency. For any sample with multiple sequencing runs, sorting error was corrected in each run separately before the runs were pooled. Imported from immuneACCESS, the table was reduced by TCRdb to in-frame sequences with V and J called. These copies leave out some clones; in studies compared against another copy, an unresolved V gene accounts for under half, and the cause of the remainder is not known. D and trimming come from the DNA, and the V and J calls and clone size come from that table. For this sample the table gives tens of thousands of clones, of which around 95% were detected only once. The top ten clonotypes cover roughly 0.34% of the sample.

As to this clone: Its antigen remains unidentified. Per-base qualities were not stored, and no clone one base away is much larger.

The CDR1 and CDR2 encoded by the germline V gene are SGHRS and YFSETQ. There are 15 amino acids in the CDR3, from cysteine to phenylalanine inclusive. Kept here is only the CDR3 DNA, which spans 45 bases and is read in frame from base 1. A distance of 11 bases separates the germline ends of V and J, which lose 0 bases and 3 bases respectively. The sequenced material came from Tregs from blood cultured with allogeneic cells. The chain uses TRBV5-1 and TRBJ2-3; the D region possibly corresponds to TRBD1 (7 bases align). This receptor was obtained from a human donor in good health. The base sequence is TGCGCCAGCAGCTTGGGTTCAGGGGGGACAGATACGCAGTATTTT. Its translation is CASSLGSGGTDTQYF.